The 17 T cell receptor beta chains below come from one sample, sequenced in a study of CD8 T cells in Susac syndrome. With random hexamers, about 0.5 to 1 ug RNA was reverse transcribed. TCRdb independently ran MiXCR on the immunoSEQ multiplex PCR reads; one entry per CDR3 protein. The sample has approximately 190,000 distinct CDR3 sequences, approximately 95% seen once. The sequencing input was CD8+ T cells from PBMCs. These receptors came from a human donor with Susac syndrome.

The rearrangement joins TRBV7-9 to TRBJ2-7; D gene ambiguous. Between the trimmed V and J ends, which lost 3 bases and 5 bases, there was a span of 20 bases. The length of the CDR3 is 16 residues. The germline V gene encodes CDR1 SEHNR and CDR2 FQNEAQ (reference sequence). The CDR3 loop reads CASSLTIRPIGHEQYF. The CDR3 coding sequence is TGTGCCAGCAGCTTGACAATCCGACCCATAGGCCACGAGCAGTACTTC.

The rearrangement links TRBV7-9 to TRBJ1-1, with no clear D. This CDR3 spans 17 amino acids. Per germline, CDR1 SEHNR and CDR2 FQNEAQ (reference sequence). The V gene lost 5 bases and the J gene lost 3 bases, with 22 bases spanning the gap. CDR3: CASSPPIRTRRDTEAFF. Here the CDR3 DNA reads TGTGCCAGCAGCCCCCCGATTAGGACGCGGCGGGACACTGAAGCTTTCTTT.

This rearrangement joins TRBV3-1 to TRBJ1-1; 8 bases fit TRBD1. Per germline, CDR1 LGHDT and CDR2 YNNKEL (reference sequence). CDR3 size: 15 residues. The ends lost 4 bases at V and 2 bases at J; junction bases unmatched: 6. The CDR3 sequence: CASSRSTGANTEAFF. CDR3 coding DNA: TGTGCCAGCAGCCGATCGACAGGGGCTAACACTGAAGCTTTCTTT.

The V call is TRBV15, the J call TRBJ1-4; 9 bases match TRBD1. The CDR3 sequence is 16 residues long. After removal of 8 bases from V and 4 bases from J, the junction contained 11 bases not matched to a gene. Germline assignment: CDR1 LNHNV and CDR2 YYDKDF (reference sequence). The CDR3 DNA is TGTGCCACCTCCGGGACAGGGCGTGCTGTTAATGAAAAACTGTTTTTT. Translation gives CATSGTGRAVNEKLFF.

This sequence joins TRBV29-1 and TRBJ1-1; 7 bases align to TRBD1. CDR1 is SQVTM, CDR2 ANQGSEA, per germline. CDR3 length: 15 residues. J lost 3 bases, V lost 7 bases, and 14 bases had no gene match. The CDR3 loop is CSARDSARSDTEAFF. The CDR3, as DNA: TGCAGCGCCCGGGACAGTGCTAGGTCCGACACTGAAGCTTTCTTT.

V usage is TRBV5-4 and J usage is TRBJ1-1; D possibly corresponds to TRBD1 (5 bases). The CDR3 totals 13 residues. Trimming removed 7 bases at V and 0 bases at J, with 10 bases between. Germline V gene data show CDR1 as SGHNT and CDR2 as YYREEE (reference sequence). The CDR3 bases are TGTGCCAGCCAACAGGAGATGAACACTGAAGCTTTCTTT. Amino acid sequence: CASQQEMNTEAFF.

The chain employs TRBV29-1 and TRBJ1-5, with D hard to call. The V gene lost 4 bases and the J gene lost 0 bases, with 16 bases spanning the gap. This CDR3 contains 16 residues. CDR1 SQVTM and CDR2 ANQGSEA come from the germline V gene. As DNA, the CDR3 is TGCAGCGTTGTCTTCCGGGGAAAGAATAGCAATCAGCCCCAGCATTTT. Translated: CSVVFRGKNSNQPQHF.

The V and J genes are TRBV6-5 and TRBJ1-5; maybe TRBD1 (6 bases). Germline CDR1 is MNHEY and CDR2 is SVGAGI. The V gene lost 6 bases and the J gene lost 3 bases, with 12 bases spanning the gap. This CDR3 has 14 residues. The CDR3: CASSYGQFNQPQHF. CDR3 DNA sequence: TGTGCCAGCAGCTATGGACAGTTCAATCAGCCCCAGCATTTT.

The genes are TRBV9 and TRBJ2-7, with 11 bases aligning to TRBD1. V shed 4 bases and J 2 bases; nucleotides not matched to a gene: 5. The CDR3 is 15 residues long. Germline CDR1 and CDR2: SGDLS and YYNGEE. Here the CDR3 DNA reads TGTGCCAGCAGCCCTTGGGGACAGGGGGCCTACGAGCAGTACTTC. It is translated as CASSPWGQGAYEQYF.

The CDR3 DNA reads TGCGCCAGCAGCCCTTCGGGGGGCACCGGGGAGCTGTTTTTT. Residues: CASSPSGGTGELFF. J is TRBJ2-2 and V is TRBV5-1, with 7 bases matching TRBD2. Germline loops: CDR1 SGHRS, CDR2 YFSETQ. The CDR3 sequence is 14 residues long. The V segment lost 4 bases and the J segment 4 bases; nucleotides outside the gene matches: 4.

V and J are TRBV29-1 and TRBJ1-2, with D uncertain. Germline values: CDR1 SQVTM, CDR2 ANQGSEA. Trimming pared 4 bases from V and 3 bases from J, leaving 6 bases between. This CDR3 has 11 amino acids. The CDR3 loop is CSVAQYYGYTF. The CDR3 DNA sequence: TGCAGCGTTGCCCAGTACTATGGCTACACCTTC. Supplemented by reference TRBV29-1 and TRBJ1-2, the full variable domain reads SAVISQKPSRDICQRGTSLTIQCQVDSQVTMMFWYRQQPGQSLTLIATANQGSEATYESGFVIDKFPISRPNLTFSTLTVSNMSPEDSSIYLCSVAQYYGYTFGSGTRLTVV.

The chain employs TRBV30 and TRBJ2-7; possibly TRBD1 for D (6 bases). V gave up 3 bases and J gave up 0 bases, with 12 bases separating them. Per germline, CDR1 GTSNPN and CDR2 SVGIG (reference sequence). The CDR3 has 14 amino acids. The CDR3 is CAWRRDINSYEQYF. The CDR3 coding sequence is TGTGCCTGGAGGAGGGACATCAACTCCTACGAGCAGTACTTC.

The chain couples TRBV14 to TRBJ1-1; D gene unclear. The CDR3 contains 15 residues. Trimming took off 1 base at V and 1 base at J, with 10 bases between the two ends. Germline loops: CDR1 SGHDN, CDR2 FVKESK. The CDR3 DNA reads as TGTGCCAGCAGCCAAGTCCCCGTCCCGAACACTGAAGCTTTCTTT. Protein product: CASSQVPVPNTEAFF.

The rearrangement links TRBV9 to TRBJ1-4; D possibly corresponds to TRBD1 (6 bases). The CDR3 length is 17 residues. Trimming stripped 3 bases from V and 5 bases from J, with 20 bases between. Germline V gene sequence: CDR1 SGDLS, CDR2 YYNGEE. This CDR3 is CASSAPYATGENEKLFF. CDR3 DNA sequence: TGTGCCAGCAGCGCCCCTTACGCGACAGGAGAAAATGAAAAACTGTTTTTT.

The V call is TRBV29-1, the J call TRBJ1-2; the match to TRBD1 covers 8 bases. Germline CDR1 reads SQVTM; CDR2 reads ANQGSEA. The CDR3 contains 12 residues. The trim removed 1 base at V and 6 bases at J, leaving 1 base unmatched. In nucleotides, the CDR3 is TGCAGCGTTGAAGGACAGGGGAATGGCTACACCTTC. The encoded protein is CSVEGQGNGYTF.

The rearrangement uses TRBV2 and TRBJ1-2; D is unresolved. The germline V gene encodes CDR1 SNHLY and CDR2 FYNNEI. CDR3 length: 13 amino acids. V lost 2 bases and J lost 0, with 4 bases in between. The CDR3 DNA reads as TGTGCCAGCAGTGAAACCGCTAACTATGGCTACACCTTC. Protein: CASSETANYGYTF.

The chain has TRBV6-2 or TRBV6-3 and TRBJ1-5, with 8 nucleotides matching TRBD1. The V and J ends lost 4 bases and 0 bases, in that order; junction bases with no gene match: 2. The germline CDR1 and CDR2 sequences are MNHEY and SVGEGT. There are 15 residues in the CDR3. The CDR3 loop is CASSWTGNSNQPQHF. CDR3 DNA: TGTGCCAGCAGTTGGACAGGGAATAGCAATCAGCCCCAGCATTTT.